This TCR beta chain comes out of a study of technical replicates of blood from four donors. Measured with immunoSEQ multiplex PCR; TCRdb has only the in-frame clones, and not every one. The sample carries approximately 87,000 clones, roughly 94% recorded once. V dropped 4 bases and J dropped 0 bases, with 20 bases sitting between them. Germline V gives CDR1 SGHNT, CDR2 YYREEE (reference sequence). The CDR3 runs 18 residues. The receptor was derived from a human donor in good health. This chain uses TRBV5-4 with TRBJ1-3; perhaps TRBD1 as D (6 bases). The sequencing input was T cells isolated from PBMCs. The CDR3 sequence is CASSRPHRDRSSGNTIYF. The CDR3 coding sequence is TGTGCCAGCAGCCGACCACACAGGGACCGTAGCTCTGGAAACACCATATATTTT. The whole variable domain, remainder taken from reference TRBV5-4 and TRBJ1-3, is ETGVTQSPTHLIKTRGQQVTLRCSSQSGHNTVSWYQQALGQGPQFIFQYYREEENGRGNFPPRFSGLQFPNYSSELNVNALELDDSALYLCASSRPHRDRSSGNTIYFGEGSWLTVV.